The clone carrying this TCR beta chain was seen only once. The treatment is: oral pan-JAK inhibitor, 5-10 mg twice daily. Reverse transcription of extracted RNA yielded cDNA, which provided the sequencing template. Sequencing used immunoSEQ multiplex PCR; TCRdb keeps in-frame clones, though not all of them. The data show approximately 300,000 clones, 58% seen once. The record originates from a study of CD8+ T cells in alopecia areata. CDR3 length: 13 residues. Trimming shortened V by 4 bases and J by 3 bases, and 8 bases separated the two germline ends. The germline V gene encodes CDR1 MGHRA and CDR2 YSYEKL.

Sequences were derived from CD4+ T cells sorted from blood, sampled at week 24, from a patient treated with tofacitinib. This clonotype originated in a human donor with alopecia areata. The chain links TRBV4-1 to TRBJ2-3; D unclear. CDR3 coding DNA: TGCGCCAGCAGCCGTGATAGTACAGATACGCAGTATTTT. Encoded protein: CASSRDSTDTQYF.